This T cell receptor beta chain is drawn from a study of chemoradiotherapy in HPV16-positive cancers. This CDR3 comprises 15 residues. Germline values: CDR1 MNHNS, CDR2 SASEGT. The germline V and J ends were trimmed by 4 bases and 6 bases, with 19 bases remaining between them. TCRdb keeps only in-frame clones here, not all; method: immunoSEQ multiplex PCR. The sample lists about 13,000 clones, around 85% occurring once. This TCR was sampled from a human donor with HPV-associated anogenital cancer. The source material was blood, sampled from a patient who underwent chemoradiotherapy. The genes are TRBV6-1 and TRBJ2-7, with D possibly TRBD1 on 7 matching bases. CDR3 sequence reads: CASSGRINQGGEQYF. The CDR3 DNA sequence: TGTGCCAGCAGTGGGCGAATTAACCAGGGGGGCGAGCAGTACTTC.